The 2 T cell receptor beta chains below all came from one sample that was sequenced in a study of siplizumab effects on memory and regulatory T cells. Measured with immunoSEQ multiplex PCR; TCRdb has only the in-frame clones, and not every one. The table has over 11,000 clones, approximately 49% seen once. For these receptors, no antigen is known. Coculture of the mixed lymphocyte reaction cells took place at 37 degrees C and lasted 6 days. Sequenced sample: CFSE-low (dividing) CD4+ T cells sorted from an allogeneic mixed lymphocyte reaction. Source of these receptors: a human donor in good health; the cells came from an allogeneic mixed lymphocyte reaction.

The chain is built from TRBV7-3 and TRBJ2-3, with 10 nucleotides matching TRBD2. Losses at the gene ends were 5 bases for V and 6 bases for J; bases not matched to a gene: 11. The CDR3 sequence is 16 residues long. CDR1 is SGHTA and CDR2 is FQGTGA in the germline V gene. The CDR3 here is CASSPVAGGVVDTQYF. The CDR3 bases are TGTGCCAGCAGCCCTGTAGCGGGAGGAGTCGTTGATACGCAGTATTTT.

The chain employs TRBV6-6 and TRBJ1-1; no reliable D call. Trimming removed 7 bases at V and 0 bases at J, with 9 bases between. Germline loops: CDR1 MNHNY, CDR2 SVGAGI (reference sequence). There are 13 residues in the CDR3. The CDR3 here is CASTDEMNTEAFF. The DNA for the CDR3 is TGTGCCAGCACCGACGAGATGAACACTGAAGCTTTCTTT.